This TCR beta chain was identified during a study of shared clonotypes between healthy human individuals. Overall study findings and caveats: Non-shared clonotypes had lower generation probabilities than clonotypes shared by all four sorted-subset donors.

Original processing methods: From ImmunoSEQ came sequences covering only the junction and carrying no quality scores, so filtering differed. Profiled with immunoSEQ multiplex PCR; TCRdb holds only in-frame clones, not every one. V and J calls and clone size are those listed in that table; D and trimming were worked out from the DNA. This sample yields 2 million to 2.5 million clones, of which roughly 96% are seen a single time; about 0.13% belongs to the top ten. Trimming shortened V by 4 bases and J by 6 bases, and 16 bases separated the two germline ends. This CDR3 is 16 amino acids long. Germline values: CDR1 SGHDN, CDR2 FVKESK. Donors were healthy HIV-negative adults without recent acute infections or vaccinations. The CD4+ fraction was divided into a CD45RA+ naive subset and a CD45RA-negative memory subset. With regard to this clone: Its antigen is currently unknown.

This clonotype originated in a man aged 18 to 29 in good health. The sample consisted of naive CD4+ T cells sorted from blood. Subset in this sample: CD45RA+ positively selected. V gene TRBV14 combines with J gene TRBJ1-6; maybe TRBD1 (5 bases). CDR3 nucleotides: TGTGCCAGCAGCCGGGAGACAGAAAACTTTAATTCACCCCTCCACTTT. Its protein product is CASSRETENFNSPLHF.